This T cell receptor (beta chain) came from a study of shared clonotypes between healthy human individuals. Here immunoSEQ multiplex PCR was the method, and the copy in TCRdb shows in-frame clones only, minus some. The sample records a few hundred thousand clones, 65% being singletons. Broader study findings: Shared across a few donors were around 5% of the naive CD4 clonotypes.

Remarks on this clone: Its matching antigen is unknown.

Sequencing was performed on memory CD4+ T cells sorted from blood. The subset: CD45RA-negative fraction. The origin of this receptor is a man younger than 40 in good health.

The CDR3 protein is CASSHHASGDTQYF. The CDR3 DNA sequence: TGCGCCAGCAGCCATCACGCTAGCGGAGATACGCAGTATTTT. The V call is TRBV4-3, the J call TRBJ2-3; 7 bases agree with TRBD2. This CDR3 comprises 14 residues. V shed 3 bases, J shed 5 bases, and the junction held 5 bases outside the gene matches. Germline lookup yields CDR1 LGHNA and CDR2 YSLEER.